A selection of T cell receptor beta chains follows, all from one sample in a study of OX40 agonist ivuxolimab in advanced cancers. This table comes from immunoSEQ multiplex PCR, and its TCRdb copy is limited to in-frame clones, with some not included. The data contain about 70,000 clones, 80% to 95% of them singletons. The specimen was CD4+ or CD8+ T cells sorted from blood, collected in a trial of the OX40 agonist ivuxolimab. The receptor source for this set is an adult with an advanced solid tumor such as melanoma, head and neck, liver or kidney cancer. Both conserved end residues are part of each CDR3. A D gene is named only where the DNA matches it firmly. Rows may omit the clone size; those that give it use once, few, many or a size class.

V gene	J gene	clone size	D gene	CDR3 protein	CDR3 DNA
TRBV9	TRBJ1-6	.	.	CASSVQSSYNSPLHF	TGTGCCAGCAGCGTACAGAGCTCCTATAATTCACCCCTCCACTTT
TRBV4-3	TRBJ2-5	.	.	CASSQDRAVQETQYF	TGCGCCAGCAGCCAAGATAGGGCAGTACAAGAGACCCAGTACTTC
TRBV2	TRBJ2-7	.	.	CASSEGEQYF	TGTGCCAGCAGTGAAGGCGAGCAGTACTTC
TRBV7-2	TRBJ1-6	.	.	CASSPPRTSPLHF	TGTGCCAGCAGCCCACCCCGTACTTCACCCCTCCACTTT
TRBV6-1	TRBJ1-1	.	TRBD1	CASSGGTAEAFF	TGTGCCAGCAGTGGAGGGACAGCTGAAGCTTTCTTT
TRBV4-2	TRBJ1-5	.	.	CASSQEWAQDPNQPQHF	TGTGCCAGCAGCCAAGAATGGGCGCAGGACCCAAATCAGCCCCAGCATTTT
TRBV10-3	TRBJ2-7	.	TRBD1	CATFGDSREQYF	TGTGCCACCTTCGGGGACAGCCGCGAGCAGTACTTC
TRBV4-3	TRBJ2-1	once	.	CASSEERHNEQFF	TGCGCCAGCAGCGAAGAGAGGCACAATGAGCAGTTCTTC
TRBV27	TRBJ1-2	.	.	CASKGAREVNYGYTF	TGCGCCAGCAAAGGGGCCAGGGAAGTAAACTATGGCTACACCTTC
TRBV5-6	TRBJ2-1	.	TRBD2	CASSFRLAGGYEQFF	TGTGCCAGCAGCTTCCGTCTAGCGGGGGGGTACGAGCAGTTCTTC
TRBV29-1	TRBJ2-7	.	.	CSVDLSDSYEQYF	TGCAGCGTGGACCTATCCGACTCCTACGAGCAGTACTTC
TRBV13	TRBJ1-2	.	TRBD1	CASSLEGQGHRYGYTF	TGTGCCAGCAGCTTAGAGGGACAGGGGCATCGCTATGGCTACACCTTC
TRBV13	TRBJ2-1	.	TRBD2	CASSARLAHDYEQFF	TGTGCCAGCAGCGCGCGACTAGCACACGACTATGAGCAGTTCTTC
TRBV19	TRBJ1-1	few	.	CASSIEGYSEAFF	TGTGCCAGTAGTATCGAGGGGTATAGTGAAGCTTTCTTT
TRBV9	TRBJ2-1	once	.	CASSQRRVAGGNEQFF	TGTGCCAGCAGCCAACGGAGGGTGGCAGGTGGCAATGAGCAGTTCTTC
TRBV27	TRBJ2-4	few	.	CASRRWASGAKNIQYF	TGTGCCAGCAGGCGGTGGGCCTCGGGGGCCAAAAACATTCAGTACTTC
TRBV30	TRBJ1-4	.	.	CAWSLGSPTNEKLFF	TGTGCCTGGAGTTTGGGGAGCCCAACTAATGAAAAACTGTTTTTT
TRBV9	TRBJ2-7	.	.	CASSVEVSPEQYF	TGTGCCAGCAGCGTAGAAGTTAGCCCCGAGCAGTACTTC
TRBV9	TRBJ1-4	.	.	CASSVEGLPNEKLFF	TGTGCCAGCAGCGTAGAGGGATTACCTAATGAAAAACTGTTTTTT
TRBV7-6	TRBJ2-7	.	.	CASSPGPVAYEQYF	TGTGCCAGCAGCCCGGGTCCGGTAGCCTACGAGCAGTACTTC
TRBV7-9	TRBJ2-3	.	.	CASNFREEGTDTQYF	TGTGCCAGCAACTTCAGGGAGGAAGGCACAGATACGCAGTATTTT
TRBV7-9	TRBJ2-3	.	TRBD2	CASDQGLGGLTDTQYF	TGTGCCAGCGATCAGGGACTAGGTGGTCTCACAGATACGCAGTATTTT
TRBV7-8	TRBJ2-7	.	.	CASSLAGGDEQYF	TGTGCCAGCAGCTTAGCCGGCGGGGACGAGCAGTACTTC
TRBV5-4	TRBJ2-3	once	.	CASSLGIADTQYF	TGTGCCAGCAGCTTGGGTATAGCAGATACGCAGTATTTT
TRBV7-2	TRBJ2-5	once	TRBD2	CASSLVALAGFQETQYF	TGTGCCAGCAGCTTAGTAGCACTAGCGGGTTTCCAAGAGACCCAGTACTTC
TRBV6-5	TRBJ2-3	.	TRBD2	CASSPSGGATDTQYF	TGTGCCAGCAGTCCTAGCGGGGGGGCCACAGATACGCAGTATTTT
TRBV11-1	TRBJ2-5	.	.	CASSLWQGGETQYF	TGTGCCAGCAGCTTATGGCAGGGTGGAGAGACCCAGTACTTC
TRBV19	TRBJ1-1	.	TRBD1	CASTRQGEVANTEAFF	TGTGCCAGTACCCGGCAGGGGGAAGTGGCGAACACTGAAGCTTTCTTT
TRBV4-2	TRBJ2-7	.	.	CASSQGGTGVEYF	TGTGCCAGCAGCCAAGGAGGTACGGGGGTTGAGTACTTC
TRBV2	TRBJ2-3	.	.	CASSEWLTDTQYF	TGTGCCAGCAGTGAGTGGCTCACAGATACGCAGTATTTT
TRBV10-1	TRBJ1-2	.	.	CASSESGDGYTF	TGCGCCAGCAGTGAGTCCGGTGATGGCTACACCTTC
TRBV6-6	TRBJ1-2	.	.	CASSFATEDGYTF	TGTGCCAGCAGTTTCGCGACGGAGGATGGCTACACCTTC
TRBV7-2	TRBJ1-3	.	.	CASSLPQGGGNTIYF	TGTGCCAGCAGCCTCCCCCAGGGTGGTGGAAACACCATATATTTT
TRBV4-1	TRBJ1-2	.	.	CASSQVGTNYGYTF	TGCGCCAGCAGCCAAGTTGGGACCAACTATGGCTACACCTTC
TRBV5-1	TRBJ1-3	once	.	CASSLAGTKENTIYF	TGCGCCAGCAGCTTGGCCGGGACAAAGGAAAACACCATATATTTT
TRBV19	TRBJ1-1	.	TRBD1	CASSIDRLGRGRFNTEAFF	TGTGCCAGTAGTATAGATCGTTTGGGCAGGGGGCGGTTTAACACTGAAGCTTTCTTT